This TCR beta chain was profiled in a study of monozygotic twins with inflammatory bowel disease. The CDR3 length is 17 residues. Germline-derived CDR1 and CDR2 are KGHDR and SFDVKD. Staff drew an approximately 2.5 ml blood sample from each donor. Study-wide results and limits: Sharing of clonotypes with others was lower in IBD patients than in healthy twins, and this was especially so with disease activity.

A template switching step added UMIs, each with a 6-nucleotide sample barcode. No DNA is given; TCRdb re-called the 5' RACE reads and lists each CDR3 protein once. The listing records around 400,000 distinct CDR3 sequences. In the case of this clonotype: Its target is not known.

This sequence was found in a human donor with ulcerative colitis or Crohn's disease, or a healthy co-twin of an affected twin (not recorded which). The sample comprised blood. V gene TRBV24-1 combines with J gene TRBJ2-3; without DNA, the TCRdb call of TRBD1 cannot be checked. The CDR3 spells CATSGVDGGPRSVTQYF.